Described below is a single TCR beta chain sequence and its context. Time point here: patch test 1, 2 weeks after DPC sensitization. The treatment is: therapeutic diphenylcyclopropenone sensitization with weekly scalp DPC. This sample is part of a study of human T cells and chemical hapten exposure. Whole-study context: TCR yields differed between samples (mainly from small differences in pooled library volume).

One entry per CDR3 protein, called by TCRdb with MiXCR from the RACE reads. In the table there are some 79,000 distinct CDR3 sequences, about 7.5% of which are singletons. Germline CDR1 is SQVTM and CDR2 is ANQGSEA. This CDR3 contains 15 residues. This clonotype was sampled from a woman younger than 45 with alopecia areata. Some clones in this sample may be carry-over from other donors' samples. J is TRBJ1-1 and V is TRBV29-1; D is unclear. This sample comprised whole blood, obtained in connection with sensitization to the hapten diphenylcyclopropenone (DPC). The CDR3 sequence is CTCRGTPNSNTEAFF. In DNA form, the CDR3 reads TGCACCTGCCGCGGCACCCCGAATTCGAACACTGAAGCTTTCTTT.